This record covers a single T cell receptor beta chain. CDR3 size: 14 residues. CDR1 is LNHDA, CDR2 SQIVND, per germline (reference sequence). V was pared by 0 bases and J by 7 bases, with 9 bases between. TCRdb's table, derived via immunoSEQ multiplex PCR, lists solely in-frame clones and lacks some. The data contain 41,000 or so clones, around 84% of them singletons. This entry is derived from a study of PD-L1 blockade in urothelial cancer. Background on the study: Most patients, about 85% of the roughly 30, were males with bladder-origin cancer.

Time point described: peripheral blood 6 weeks after treatment start. Anywhere from 1 to 8 samples came from each patient, spanning pretreatment and on-treatment. The V gene is TRBV19, the J gene TRBJ1-4; D unresolved. The source material was PBMCs, sampled around atezolizumab (anti-PD-L1) treatment. The sequence derives from a man aged 65-85 years with urothelial cancer. Here the CDR3 reads CASSIDRGIEKLFF. The CDR3 DNA sequence: TGTGCCAGTAGTATAGATCGCGGGATTGAAAAACTGTTTTTT.